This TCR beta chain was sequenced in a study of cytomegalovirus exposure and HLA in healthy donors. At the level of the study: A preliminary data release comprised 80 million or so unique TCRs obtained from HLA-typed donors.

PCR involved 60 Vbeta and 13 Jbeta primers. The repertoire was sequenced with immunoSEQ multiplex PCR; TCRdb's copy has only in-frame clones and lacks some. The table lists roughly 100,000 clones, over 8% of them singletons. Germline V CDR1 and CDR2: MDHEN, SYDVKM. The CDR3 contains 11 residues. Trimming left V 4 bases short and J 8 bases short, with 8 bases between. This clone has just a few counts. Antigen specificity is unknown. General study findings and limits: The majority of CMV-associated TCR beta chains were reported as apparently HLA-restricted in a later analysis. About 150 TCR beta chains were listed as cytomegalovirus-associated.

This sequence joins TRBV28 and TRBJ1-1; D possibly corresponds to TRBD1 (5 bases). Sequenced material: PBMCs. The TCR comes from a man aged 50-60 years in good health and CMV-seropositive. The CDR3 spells CASSSGLEAFF. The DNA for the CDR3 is TGTGCCAGCAGTTCAGGGTTGGAAGCTTTCTTT.